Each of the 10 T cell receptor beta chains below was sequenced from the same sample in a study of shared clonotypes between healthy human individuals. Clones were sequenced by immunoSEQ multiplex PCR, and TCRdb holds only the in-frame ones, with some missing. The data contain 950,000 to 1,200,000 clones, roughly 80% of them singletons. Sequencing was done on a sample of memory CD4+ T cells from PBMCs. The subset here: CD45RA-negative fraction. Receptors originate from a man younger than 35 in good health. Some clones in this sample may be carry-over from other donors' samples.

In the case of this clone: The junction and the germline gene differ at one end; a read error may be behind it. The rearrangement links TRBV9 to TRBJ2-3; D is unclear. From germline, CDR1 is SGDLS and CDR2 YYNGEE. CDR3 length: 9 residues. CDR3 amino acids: CKGVDTQYF. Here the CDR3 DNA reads TGCAAAGGTGTAGATACGCAGTATTTT.

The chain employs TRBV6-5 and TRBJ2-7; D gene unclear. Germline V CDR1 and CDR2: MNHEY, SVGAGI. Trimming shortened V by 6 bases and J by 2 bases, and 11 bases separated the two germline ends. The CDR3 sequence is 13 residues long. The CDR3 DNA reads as TGTGCCAGCAGGTCGACAACAACCTACGAGCAGTACTTC. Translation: CASRSTTTYEQYF.

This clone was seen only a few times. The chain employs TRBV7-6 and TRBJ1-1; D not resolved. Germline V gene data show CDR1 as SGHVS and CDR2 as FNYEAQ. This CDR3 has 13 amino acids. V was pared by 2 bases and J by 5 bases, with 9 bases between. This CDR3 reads CASSLRVGTEAFF. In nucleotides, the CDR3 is TGTGCCAGCAGCTTAAGGGTAGGGACTGAAGCTTTCTTT.

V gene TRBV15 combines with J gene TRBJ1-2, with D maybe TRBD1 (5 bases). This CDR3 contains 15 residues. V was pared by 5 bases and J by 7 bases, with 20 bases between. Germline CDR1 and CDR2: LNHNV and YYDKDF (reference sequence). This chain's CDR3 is CATSHRGGGRGGYTF. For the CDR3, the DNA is TGTGCCACCAGCCACAGAGGAGGTGGAAGGGGTGGCTACACCTTC.

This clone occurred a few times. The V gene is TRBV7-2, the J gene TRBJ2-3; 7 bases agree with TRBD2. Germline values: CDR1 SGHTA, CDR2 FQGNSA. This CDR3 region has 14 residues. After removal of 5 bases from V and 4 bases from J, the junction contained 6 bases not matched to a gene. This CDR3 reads CASSQQRESDTQYF. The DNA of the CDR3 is TGTGCCAGCAGCCAGCAGCGGGAATCAGATACGCAGTATTTT. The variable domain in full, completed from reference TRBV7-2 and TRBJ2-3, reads GAGVSQSPSNKVTEKGKDVELRCDPISGHTALYWYRQSLGQGLEFLIYFQGNSAPDKSGLPSDRFSAERTGGSVSTLTIQRTQQEDSAVYLCASSQQRESDTQYFGPGTRLTVL.

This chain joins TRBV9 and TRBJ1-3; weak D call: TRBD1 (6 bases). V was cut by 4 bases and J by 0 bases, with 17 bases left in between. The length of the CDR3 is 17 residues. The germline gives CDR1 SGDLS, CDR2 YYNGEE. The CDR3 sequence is CASSPEGGAFSGNTIYF. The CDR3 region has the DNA TGTGCCAGCAGCCCAGAGGGGGGGGCCTTCTCTGGAAACACCATATATTTT.

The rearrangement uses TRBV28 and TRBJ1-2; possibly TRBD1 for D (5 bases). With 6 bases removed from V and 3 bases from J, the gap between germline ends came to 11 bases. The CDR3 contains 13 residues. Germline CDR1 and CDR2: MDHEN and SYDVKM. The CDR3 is CASRWGSHYGYTF. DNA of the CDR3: TGTGCCAGCAGGTGGGGCAGCCACTATGGCTACACCTTC.

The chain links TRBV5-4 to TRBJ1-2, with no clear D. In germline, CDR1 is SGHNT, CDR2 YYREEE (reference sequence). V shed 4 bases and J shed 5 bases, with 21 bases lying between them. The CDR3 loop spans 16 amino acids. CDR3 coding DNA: TGTGCCAGCAGCCCCGAGGGTGCAGGCGTCCGATATGGCTACACCTTC. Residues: CASSPEGAGVRYGYTF. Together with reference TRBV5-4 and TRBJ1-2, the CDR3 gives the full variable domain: ETGVTQSPTHLIKTRGQQVTLRCSSQSGHNTVSWYQQALGQGPQFIFQYYREEENGRGNFPPRFSGLQFPNYSSELNVNALELDDSALYLCASSPEGAGVRYGYTFGSGTRLTVV.

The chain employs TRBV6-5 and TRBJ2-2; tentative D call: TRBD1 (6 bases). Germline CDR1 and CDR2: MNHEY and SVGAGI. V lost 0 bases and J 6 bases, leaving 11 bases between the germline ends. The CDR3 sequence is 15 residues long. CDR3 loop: CASSYSPGASGELFF. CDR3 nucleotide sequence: TGTGCCAGCAGTTACTCTCCAGGGGCTTCCGGGGAGCTGTTTTTT.

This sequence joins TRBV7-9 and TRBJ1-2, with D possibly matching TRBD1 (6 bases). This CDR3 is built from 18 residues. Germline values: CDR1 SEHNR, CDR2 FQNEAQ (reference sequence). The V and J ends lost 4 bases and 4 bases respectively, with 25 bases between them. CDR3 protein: CASSSTRTVFSDLYGYTF. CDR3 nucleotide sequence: TGTGCCAGCAGCTCGACTCGGACAGTCTTCTCCGACCTCTATGGCTACACCTTC.